Following are 27 T cell receptor beta chains from one sample sequenced in a study of beta chain features in type 1 diabetes. General observations from the study: TCRB CDR3s from Type 1 diabetes patients were moderately but significantly shorter in all four CD4+ subsets.

TCRB transcripts that were expressed got sequenced, as all of the isolated RNA had been reverse transcribed. Sequenced by immunoSEQ multiplex PCR; TCRdb stores in-frame clones only, minus some. Of 350,000 to 450,000 clones in the sample, around an eighth are singletons; the top ten hold approximately 0.01%. Their target antigens are unknown. Sequences were obtained from naive CD4+ T cells from blood. These receptors all come from a woman aged 18-35 years with type 1 diabetes.

This clone was seen a handful of times. V is TRBV6-6 and J is TRBJ2-7; TRBD2 aligns across 8 bases. The CDR3 runs to 14 residues. In germline, CDR1 is MNHNY, CDR2 SVGAGI (reference sequence). Germline trimming cut 5 bases from V and 2 bases from J; bases unmatched to any gene: 5. CDR3 protein: CASSQLAGTYEQYF. CDR3 DNA sequence: TGTGCCAGCAGTCAATTAGCGGGAACCTACGAGCAGTACTTC.

This sequence joins TRBV6-1 and TRBJ2-7; 7 nucleotides match TRBD1. The CDR3 contains 12 residues. Germline CDR1 and CDR2: MNHNS and SASEGT. J lost 5 bases, V lost 6 bases, and 4 bases had no gene match. The CDR3 sequence: CASRTGLDEQYF. CDR3 in DNA: TGTGCCAGCAGGACAGGGTTGGACGAGCAGTACTTC.

V and J are TRBV7-9 and TRBJ1-1; D unresolved. V gave up 1 base and J gave up 2 bases, with 8 bases separating them. The CDR3 sequence is 14 residues long. Germline V gene lookup returns CDR1 SEHNR and CDR2 FQNEAQ (reference sequence). CDR3 coding DNA: TGTGCCAGCAGCTTAGGACACATCAACACTGAAGCTTTCTTT. It specifies CASSLGHINTEAFF.

The chain links TRBV10-3 to TRBJ1-2; TRBD1 aligns across 8 bases. The CDR3 spans 14 residues. Germline assignment: CDR1 ENHRY and CDR2 SYGVKD. V gave up 6 bases and J gave up 2 bases; unmatched junction bases: 5. The CDR3 DNA sequence: TGTGCCATCAGAGCAGGGGGCCCAAACTATGGCTACACCTTC. This gives the protein CAIRAGGPNYGYTF.

V usage is TRBV2 and J usage is TRBJ2-1; D is uncertain. CDR1 is SNHLY, CDR2 FYNNEI, per germline. Deletions cut 6 bases from V and 3 bases from J, with 18 bases between. The CDR3 has 16 amino acids. The CDR3 DNA follows: TGTGCCAGCAGGATCGACTTCCTAATTCTCTACAATGAGCAGTTCTTC. Translated: CASRIDFLILYNEQFF.

This clone has just a few counts. The V and J genes are TRBV7-9 and TRBJ2-1, with 11 bases that match TRBD1. Unmatched junction bases numbered 3, after V lost 5 bases and J lost 6 bases. The CDR3 extends over 14 amino acids. CDR1 and CDR2 from the germline V gene are SEHNR and FQNEAQ (reference sequence). This CDR3 reads CASSTGTGGNEQFF. The CDR3 nucleotides read TGTGCCAGCAGCACTGGGACAGGGGGCAATGAGCAGTTCTTC.

The CDR3 loop is CASSRQARDQPQHF. The CDR3 DNA reads TGTGCCAGCAGTAGACAGGCGAGGGATCAGCCCCAGCATTTT. This chain joins TRBV2 and TRBJ1-5; weak D call: TRBD1 (6 bases). Trimming cost V 5 bases and J 5 bases, with 13 bases left between them. The length of the CDR3 is 14 residues. Germline CDR1 reads SNHLY; CDR2 reads FYNNEI.

This clone has more than one count but fewer than ten. This chain connects TRBV4-3 to TRBJ2-7, with 8 bases lining up with TRBD2. The CDR3 runs 15 residues. CDR1 and CDR2 (germline): LGHNA, YSLEER. The V and J ends lost 4 bases and 2 bases, in that order; junction bases with no gene match: 7. The CDR3: CASSLERGPTYEQYF. The CDR3 DNA is TGCGCCAGCAGCCTCGAGCGGGGGCCCACCTACGAGCAGTACTTC.

This clone was seen more than once but under ten times. V gene TRBV9 combines with J gene TRBJ1-5, with a tentative D call TRBD1 (6 bases). Trimming took off 2 bases at V and 9 bases at J, with 9 bases between the two ends. The CDR3 runs 12 residues. Germline CDR1 reads SGDLS; CDR2 reads YYNGEE. The CDR3 DNA is TGTGCCAGCAGCGTGGACAGCGGGCCCCAGCATTTT. Translated, it gives CASSVDSGPQHF.

This clone has only a few counts. This sequence joins TRBV5-1 and TRBJ1-1; 9 bases agree with TRBD1. The CDR3 is made up of 16 amino acids. From germline, CDR1 is SGHRS and CDR2 YFSETQ. The V gene end was trimmed by 3 bases and the J gene end by 4 bases; junction bases not matched to a gene: 10. CDR3 sequence (DNA): TGCGCCAGCAGCTCACACAGGGGGCGCCGAGGCACTGAAGCTTTCTTT. Protein product: CASSSHRGRRGTEAFF. Full variable domain (outside the CDR3, taken from reference TRBV5-1 and TRBJ1-1): KAGVTQTPRYLIKTRGQQVTLSCSPISGHRSVSWYQQTPGQGLQFLFEYFSETQRNKGNFPGRFSGRQFSNSRSEMNVSTLELGDSALYLCASSSHRGRRGTEAFFGQGTRLTVV.

There are a few counts of this clone. The CDR3 here is CASSVRQGSGYTF. CDR3 nucleotides: TGTGCCAGCAGCGTCAGGCAGGGGTCTGGCTACACCTTC. The chain combines TRBV9 with TRBJ1-2; D may be TRBD1 (6 bases). Germline CDR1 is SGDLS and CDR2 is YYNGEE. This CDR3 contains 13 residues. Trimming took 2 bases from V and 7 from J, leaving 12 bases between them.

V and J are TRBV27 and TRBJ2-1; 8 bases are shared with TRBD1. Germline V gives CDR1 MNHEY, CDR2 SMNVEV (reference sequence). Trimming cost V 4 bases and J 0 bases; bases outside gene matches: 5. CDR3 length: 16 residues. In DNA form, the CDR3 reads TGTGCCAGCAGTTACTGGACAGGGAGCTCCTACAATGAGCAGTTCTTC. It specifies CASSYWTGSSYNEQFF.

This sequence joins TRBV27 and TRBJ2-5, with 7 bases lining up with TRBD1. The CDR3 contains 16 residues. V was pared by 4 bases and J by 4 bases, with 12 bases of the junction left unmatched. Germline loops: CDR1 MNHEY, CDR2 SMNVEV (reference sequence). The CDR3: CASSWFGTAGGETQYF. In DNA, the CDR3 is TGTGCCAGCAGTTGGTTCGGGACAGCTGGGGGAGAGACCCAGTACTTC.

This chain links TRBV25-1 with TRBJ2-1; weak D call: TRBD1 (6 bases). Trimming took 7 bases from V and 8 from J, leaving 18 bases between them. The CDR3 runs 14 residues. CDR1 and CDR2 (germline): MGHDK, SYGVNS. The CDR3 DNA is TGTGCCAGCATGACAACCACAGGGAGCGATGAGCAGTTCTTC. Protein sequence: CASMTTTGSDEQFF.

The table lists this clone with a few counts. The rearrangement uses TRBV6-5 and TRBJ2-7; tentatively, D is TRBD1 (5 bases). CDR3 length: 13 residues. The germline V and J ends were trimmed by 6 bases and 2 bases, with 11 bases remaining between them. Germline V lookup: CDR1 MNHEY, CDR2 SVGAGI. For the CDR3, the DNA is TGTGCCAGCAGGGAACAGGCGGCCTACGAGCAGTACTTC. Translating gives CASREQAAYEQYF.

The V call is TRBV28, the J call TRBJ1-5; D gene ambiguous. CDR1 is MDHEN and CDR2 is SYDVKM in the germline V gene. There are 12 residues in the CDR3. Trimming removed 2 bases at V and 5 bases at J, with 4 bases between. The CDR3 loop reads CASSLPDQPQHF. The CDR3, as DNA: TGTGCCAGCAGTTTACCGGATCAGCCCCAGCATTTT.

V usage is TRBV30 and J usage is TRBJ2-1; 11 nucleotides line up with TRBD2. This CDR3 region has 16 residues. Germline V gene data show CDR1 as GTSNPN and CDR2 as SVGIG (reference sequence). V lost 3 bases and J lost 1; bases outside the gene matches: 5. The CDR3 reads CAWRPTSGGSYNEQFF. CDR3 DNA: TGTGCCTGGAGGCCTACTAGCGGGGGATCCTACAATGAGCAGTTCTTC.

In its sample, this clone was seen a few times. This chain links TRBV15 with TRBJ2-5, with 9 bases fitting TRBD1. The V gene end was trimmed by 5 bases and the J gene end by 3 bases; junction bases not matched to a gene: 10. Germline V gene sequence: CDR1 LNHNV, CDR2 YYDKDF (reference sequence). This CDR3 is built from 16 residues. CDR3 region: CATSPWDREVKETQYF. In DNA form, the CDR3 reads TGTGCCACCAGCCCATGGGACAGGGAGGTCAAAGAGACCCAGTACTTC.

A single count supports this clone. The chain combines TRBV7-2 with TRBJ2-1; 9 bases match TRBD1. The germline V gene has CDR1 SGHTA and CDR2 FQGNSA. The ends lost 5 bases at V and 3 bases at J; junction bases unmatched: 8. The CDR3 is 16 residues long. CDR3 DNA: TGTGCCAGCAGCACGACACAGGGGGCGAGCTACAATGAGCAGTTCTTC. This gives the protein CASSTTQGASYNEQFF. The variable domain in full, completed from reference TRBV7-2 and TRBJ2-1, reads GAGVSQSPSNKVTEKGKDVELRCDPISGHTALYWYRQSLGQGLEFLIYFQGNSAPDKSGLPSDRFSAERTGGSVSTLTIQRTQQEDSAVYLCASSTTQGASYNEQFFGPGTRLTVL.

The V and J genes are TRBV28 and TRBJ1-4, with a tentative D call TRBD1 (5 bases). The germline V and J ends were trimmed by 6 bases and 7 bases, with 18 bases remaining between them. The CDR3 runs 15 residues. Germline loops: CDR1 MDHEN, CDR2 SYDVKM. The CDR3 sequence: CASSLGLSGAEKLFF. The CDR3 bases are TGTGCCAGCAGCCTGGGGCTCTCGGGAGCTGAAAAACTGTTTTTT.

V is TRBV5-4 and J is TRBJ1-6; 12 nucleotides match TRBD1. V was pared by 4 bases and J by 7 bases, with 6 bases of the junction left unmatched. CDR1 SGHNT and CDR2 YYREEE come from the germline V gene (reference sequence). The CDR3 sequence is 16 residues long. CDR3 bases: TGTGCCAGCAGCGATGGGACAGGGGGCAGGAATTCACCCCTCCACTTT. Its translation is CASSDGTGGRNSPLHF.

This clone was detected a few times. The V gene is TRBV25-1, the J gene TRBJ1-3; a possible D gene is TRBD1 (5 bases). CDR1 is MGHDK, CDR2 SYGVNS, per germline. The CDR3 sequence is 13 residues long. Trimming left V 4 bases short and J 4 bases short, with 8 bases between. CDR3: CASSGPGGNTIYF. The CDR3 coding sequence is TGTGCCAGCAGTGGGCCAGGGGGAAACACCATATATTTT.

This clone was recorded a few times. This chain uses TRBV7-2 with TRBJ2-1, with D possibly being TRBD1 (5 bases). Germline CDR1 is SGHTA and CDR2 is FQGNSA. This CDR3 region has 13 residues. V lost 5 bases, J lost 8 bases, and 13 bases lay in between. The CDR3 loop reads CASSPDNRDEQFF. The DNA of the CDR3 is TGTGCCAGCAGCCCGGACAATCGGGATGAGCAGTTCTTC.

This clone has a handful of counts. The J gene is TRBJ2-5, the V gene TRBV5-1, with D perhaps TRBD2 (5 bases). Germline loops: CDR1 SGHRS, CDR2 YFSETQ. The CDR3 covers 15 residues. V was shortened by 0 bases and J by 1 base, with 10 bases between the two germline ends. The CDR3 bases are TGCGCCAGCAGCTTGGGTTCGGGGAGCCAAGAGACCCAGTACTTC. The encoded protein is CASSLGSGSQETQYF.

This clone was counted between two and nine times. The J gene is TRBJ2-1, the V gene TRBV29-1; maybe TRBD2 (6 bases). This CDR3 is 13 amino acids long. Per the germline V gene, CDR1 is SQVTM and CDR2 is ANQGSEA. With 5 bases removed from V and 8 bases from J, the gap between germline ends came to 16 bases. The CDR3 reads CSVRRGKSHEQFF. The CDR3 DNA reads TGCAGCGTTCGACGGGGGAAGAGCCATGAGCAGTTCTTC.

This clone occurred a few times. The rearrangement links TRBV11-2 to TRBJ2-3; D possibly corresponds to TRBD2 (5 bases). This CDR3 is 13 amino acids long. In germline, CDR1 is SGHAT, CDR2 FQNNGV. V was pared by 6 bases and J by 6 bases, with 13 bases between. Written as DNA, the CDR3 is TGTGCCAGCAGACCACCCGGGGTCGATACGCAGTATTTT. This translates into CASRPPGVDTQYF.

This clone was picked up a small number of times. The V gene is TRBV7-9, the J gene TRBJ1-4; D perhaps matches TRBD1 (6 bases). There are 15 residues in the CDR3. The V end lost 5 bases, the J end lost 13 bases, and 23 bases lay between the germline ends. The V gene's germline CDR1 is SEHNR and CDR2 FQNEAQ (reference sequence). This CDR3 reads CASSNLRDTGGGLFF. The CDR3 coding sequence is TGTGCCAGCAGCAACCTCCGGGACACTGGTGGGGGACTGTTTTTT.